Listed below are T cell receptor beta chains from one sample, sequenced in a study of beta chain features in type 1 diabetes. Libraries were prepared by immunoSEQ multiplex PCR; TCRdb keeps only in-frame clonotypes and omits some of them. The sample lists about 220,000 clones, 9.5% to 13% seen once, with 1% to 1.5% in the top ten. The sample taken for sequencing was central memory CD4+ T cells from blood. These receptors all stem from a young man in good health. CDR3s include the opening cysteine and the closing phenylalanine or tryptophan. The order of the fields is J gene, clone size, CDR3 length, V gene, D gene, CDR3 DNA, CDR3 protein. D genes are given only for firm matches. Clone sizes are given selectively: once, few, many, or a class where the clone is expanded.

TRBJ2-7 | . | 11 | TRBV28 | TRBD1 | TGTGCCAGCAGCCCTACCAGGGGGCGGTACTTC | CASSPTRGRYF
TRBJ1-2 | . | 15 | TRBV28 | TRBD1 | TGTGCCAGCAGTCTACCGGGACAGGGGTACTATGGCTACACCTTC | CASSLPGQGYYGYTF
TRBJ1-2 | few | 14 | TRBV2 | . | TGTGCCAGCAGGACCGCCGGGGGATTCTATGGCTACACCTTC | CASRTAGGFYGYTF
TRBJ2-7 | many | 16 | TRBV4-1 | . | TGCGCCAGCAGCCAAGATAGGGCAGGGCGAACCTACGAGCAGTACTTC | CASSQDRAGRTYEQYF
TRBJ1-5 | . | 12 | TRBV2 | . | TGTGCCAGCAGTGACCAGAATCAGCCCCAGCATTTT | CASSDQNQPQHF
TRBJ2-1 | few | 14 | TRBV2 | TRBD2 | TGTGCCTGCAGCCCCCTCCGGACTAGCTATGAGCAGTTCTTC | CACSPLRTSYEQFF
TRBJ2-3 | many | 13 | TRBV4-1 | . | TGCGCCAGCAGCCAAGATAGAGGAGGGGGTACAGTATTT | CASSQDRGGGTVF
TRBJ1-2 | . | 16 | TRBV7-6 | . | TGTGCCAGCAGCCAAGCTGGGACACCGGGAGGTGATGGCTACACCTTC | CASSQAGTPGGDGYTF
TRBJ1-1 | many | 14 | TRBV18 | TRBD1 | TGTGCCAGCTCACCTCTTACAGGGGGAACTGAAGCTTTCTTT | CASSPLTGGTEAFF
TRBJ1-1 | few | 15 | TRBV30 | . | TGTGCCTGGAGTGTCCCGGGGCGGCCGAACACTGAAGCTTTCTTT | CAWSVPGRPNTEAFF
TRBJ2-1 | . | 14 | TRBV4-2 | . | TGTGCCAGCAGTTTACCTTCCGGGGCCCATGAGCAGTTCTTC | CASSLPSGAHEQFF
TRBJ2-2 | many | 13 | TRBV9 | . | TGTGCCAGCAGCGGAGGAATCACCGGGGAGCTGTTTTTT | CASSGGITGELFF
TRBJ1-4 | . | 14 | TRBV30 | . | TGTGCCTGGCTAGCCGCCCCGGGTCATGAAAAACTGTTTTTT | CAWLAAPGHEKLFF
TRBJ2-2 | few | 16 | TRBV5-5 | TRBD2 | TGTGCCAGCAGCCATGGGACTAGCGGGAGTTCCGGGGAGCTGTTTTTT | CASSHGTSGSSGELFF
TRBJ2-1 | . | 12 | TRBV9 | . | TGTGCCAGCAGCCTGAGAAGGAATGAGCAGTTCTTC | CASSLRRNEQFF
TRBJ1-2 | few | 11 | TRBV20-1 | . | TGCAGTGCTAGAGGGCCGGATGGCTACACCTTC | CSARGPDGYTF
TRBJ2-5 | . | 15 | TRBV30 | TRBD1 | TGTGCCTGGACCCTAGGGCAGGGGGCAACCGAGACCCAGTACTTC | CAWTLGQGATETQYF
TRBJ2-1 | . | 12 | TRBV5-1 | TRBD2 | TGCGCCAGCAGACTAGCGGGAGAGGCGGTGTTCTTC | CASRLAGEAVFF
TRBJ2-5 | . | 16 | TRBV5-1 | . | TGCGCCAGCTCCCAATCCTCTGGGCTTAAAGGGGAGACCCAGTACTTC | CASSQSSGLKGETQYF
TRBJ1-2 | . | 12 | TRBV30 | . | TGTGCCTGGACCCTTTGGGACTATGGCTACACCTTC | CAWTLWDYGYTF
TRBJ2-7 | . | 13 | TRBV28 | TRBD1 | TGTGCCAGCATTCTACAGGGGTTCGGGGAGCAGTACTTC | CASILQGFGEQYF
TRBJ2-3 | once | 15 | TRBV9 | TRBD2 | TGTGCCAGCAGCGTCGACGGGAGGGAGTACGATACGCAGTATTTT | CASSVDGREYDTQYF
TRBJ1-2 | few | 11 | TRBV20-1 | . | TGCAGTGCTAGAGGGGTCGGTGGCTACACCTTC | CSARGVGGYTF
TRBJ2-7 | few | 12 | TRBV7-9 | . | TGTGCCAGCAGCTTAAGTTGGGGCGAGCAGTACTTC | CASSLSWGEQYF
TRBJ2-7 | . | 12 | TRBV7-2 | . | TGTGCCAGCAGCTTAATTCGGCACGAGCAGTACTTC | CASSLIRHEQYF
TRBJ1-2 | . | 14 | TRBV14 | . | TGTGCCAGCAGCCAAGAGTTGGGGACGCATGGCTACACCTTC | CASSQELGTHGYTF
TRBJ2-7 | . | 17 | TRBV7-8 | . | TGTGCCAGCAGCTTTTCCAGCCGAGGCGGAGATATTTACGAGCAGTACTTC | CASSFSSRGGDIYEQYF
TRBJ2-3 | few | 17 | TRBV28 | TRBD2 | TGTGCCAGCAGTTTAGGCCGGACTAGCGAACACACAGATACGCAGTATTTT | CASSLGRTSEHTDTQYF
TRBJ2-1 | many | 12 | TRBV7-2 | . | TGTGCCAGCAGCTCCACTTACAATGAGCAGTTCTTC | CASSSTYNEQFF
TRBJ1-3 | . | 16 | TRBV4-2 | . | TGTGCCAGCAGCCAAGTTGATCTAGACTCTGGAAACACCATATATTTT | CASSQVDLDSGNTIYF
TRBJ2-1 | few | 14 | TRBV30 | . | TGTGCCTGGAGGAACACAGGCTCCTACAATGAGCAGTTCTTC | CAWRNTGSYNEQFF
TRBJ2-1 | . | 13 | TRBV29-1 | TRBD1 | TGCAGCTACCGGACAGGGGTTAGCAATGAGCAGTTCTTC | CSYRTGVSNEQFF
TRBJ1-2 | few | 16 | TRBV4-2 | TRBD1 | TGTGCCAGCAGCCAAGCCCCTACAGGGGGTAACTATGGCTACACCTTC | CASSQAPTGGNYGYTF
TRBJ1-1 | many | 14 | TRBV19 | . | TGTGCCAGTAGTATGGGAATGTGGAACACTGAAGCTTTCTTT | CASSMGMWNTEAFF
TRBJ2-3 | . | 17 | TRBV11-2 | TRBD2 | TGTGCCAGCAGCCAGGGGGCTAGCGGGAGTGGGGCAGATACGCAGTATTTT | CASSQGASGSGADTQYF
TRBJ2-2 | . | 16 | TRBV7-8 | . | TGTGCCAGCAGCTTAGCATGGACACCGAACACCGGGGAGCTGTTTTTT | CASSLAWTPNTGELFF
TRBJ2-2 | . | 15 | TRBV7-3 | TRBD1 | TGTGCCAGCAGCTATCCGGGACAGGGGACCGGGGAGCTGTTTTTT | CASSYPGQGTGELFF
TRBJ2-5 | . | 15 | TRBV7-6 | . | TGTGCCAGCAGCATACGAGGGGGGCTTCAAGAGACCCAGTACTTC | CASSIRGGLQETQYF
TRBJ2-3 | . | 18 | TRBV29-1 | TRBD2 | TGCAGCGTTACGACCGGGACTAGCGGGAATTGGGGCACAGATACGCAGTATTTT | CSVTTGTSGNWGTDTQYF
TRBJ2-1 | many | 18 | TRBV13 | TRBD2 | TGTGCCAGCAGCAGGACTAGCGGGAGGATATCTTCCTACAATGAGCAGTTCTTC | CASSRTSGRISSYNEQFF
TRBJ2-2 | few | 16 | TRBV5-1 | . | TGCGCCAGCAGCTTATCGGTTCCGGTGAACACCGGGGAGCTGTTTTTT | CASSLSVPVNTGELFF
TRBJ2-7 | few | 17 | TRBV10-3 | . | TGTGCCATCAGTCAGCGCAAGGACTCATCAAGGTCCTACGAGCAGTACTTC | CAISQRKDSSRSYEQYF
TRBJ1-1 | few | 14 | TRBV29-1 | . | TGCAGCGTTGGGCCCCTGATGGGGGAGACTGAAGCTTTCTTT | CSVGPLMGETEAFF
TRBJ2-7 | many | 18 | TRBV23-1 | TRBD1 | TGCGCCAGCAGTCAAGCCGTTTGGGATACAGGGGTTTACTACGAGCAGTACTTC | CASSQAVWDTGVYYEQYF
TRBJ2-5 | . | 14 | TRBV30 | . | TGTGCCTGGAGGGGAATGGGGGATTTAGAGACCCAGTACTTC | CAWRGMGDLETQYF
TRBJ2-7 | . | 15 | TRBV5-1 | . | TGCGCCAGCAGCTTCGACGGGAGTGGAGCCTACGAGCAGTACTTC | CASSFDGSGAYEQYF
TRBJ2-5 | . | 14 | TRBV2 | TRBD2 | TGTGCCAGCAGTGGGGGACTAGTCTCGGAGACCCAGTACTTC | CASSGGLVSETQYF
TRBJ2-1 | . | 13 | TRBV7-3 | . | TGTGCCAGCAGCTTAGGCGGGCCAGAAGAGCAGTTCTTC | CASSLGGPEEQFF
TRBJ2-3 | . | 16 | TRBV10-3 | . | TGTGCCATCAGTGAGTTTCCCGGGCGGGGCACAGATACGCAGTATTTT | CAISEFPGRGTDTQYF
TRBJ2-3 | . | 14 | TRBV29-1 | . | TGCAGCGTTGCGAAGGGGACTGTATCCGATACGCAGTATTTT | CSVAKGTVSDTQYF
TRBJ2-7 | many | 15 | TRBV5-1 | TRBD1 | TGCGCCAGCAGCTCGGGACAGGGGGCGGTCAACGAGCAGTACTTC | CASSSGQGAVNEQYF
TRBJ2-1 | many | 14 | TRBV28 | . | TGTGCCAGTTATCCGGGACTGACGTACAATGAGCAGTTCTTC | CASYPGLTYNEQFF
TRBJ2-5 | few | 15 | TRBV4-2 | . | TGTGCCAGCAGCCAACAGGTGGCGAGACAAGAGACCCAGTACTTC | CASSQQVARQETQYF